This T cell receptor beta chain was sequenced for a study of graft-versus-host responses after intestinal transplantation. Measured with immunoSEQ multiplex PCR; TCRdb has only the in-frame clones, and not every one. The sample contains some 11,000 clones, about 33% of which appear only once. This clone was found a few times. The CDR3 runs to 13 residues. J gave up 3 bases and V 5 bases, and 0 bases lay outside the gene matches. Germline CDR1 MDHEN, CDR2 SYDVKM. The TCR was taken from a human patient who was an organ donor for intestinal transplantation. The rearrangement links TRBV28 to TRBJ2-5; TRBD2 aligns across 10 bases. Sequenced here: alloreactive CD4+ T cells from a mixed lymphocyte reaction culture, sampled before transplantation. Subset here: CFSE-low proliferating T cells sorted from roughly six-day pre-transplant mixed lymphocyte reaction (GvH or HvG direction). The CDR3 loop is CASSSGGEETQYF. For the CDR3, the DNA is TGTGCCAGCAGTAGCGGGGGGGAAGAGACCCAGTACTTC.